This T cell receptor (beta chain) stems from a study of cytomegalovirus exposure and HLA in healthy donors (TCRdb year 2017). Describing the broader study: A later analysis indicated that the roughly 120 validation repertoires were generated on the platform also employed for the 666 repertoires of the first cohort. In addition to the first cohort of roughly 670 subjects, a separate validation cohort of approximately 110 different subjects was used. To predict cytomegalovirus infection status, the study brought together high-throughput TCR immunosequencing, statistical association of individual TCRs with disease status, and machine learning. The aim of the study was to test whether cataloging public T cell receptors could identify signatures of past pathogen exposure.

Trimmed from V: 6 bases; trimmed from J: 4 bases; junction bases lacking a gene match: 10. The germline V gene encodes CDR1 LNHNV and CDR2 YYDKDF (reference sequence). The CDR3 goes from the cysteine to the phenylalanine over 15 residues. Kept here is only the CDR3 DNA, which spans 45 bases and is read in frame from base 1. The library was generated by the immunoSEQ multiplex PCR assay. In the paper's pipeline: A statistical classification framework was developed to diagnose cytomegalovirus status using the catalog of TCR beta chain sequences. Held by TCRdb, this immuneACCESS table contains in-frame sequences only and omits some clones. Under half of the omission traces to an unresolved V gene where checked; the cause of the rest is unknown. V and J calls and clone size follow that table, whereas D and trimming were derived from the DNA. The sample table shows roughly 300,000 clones, and roughly 90% are seen once. More than 0.9% of the sample rests with the top ten.

The full study reports these points: Of the cluster scores, roughly 95% were above 0 in a later analysis, which found that TCRs clustered in the first cohort also tended to co-occur in the 120 validation repertoires. In the study, 164 TCR beta chains were listed as associated with cytomegalovirus. The validation cohort had no HLA typing available for a later analysis, so co-occurrence within that cohort was assessed over all 120 repertoires. In vitro tests confirmed that a few of the cytomegalovirus-associated TCR beta chains recognize cytomegalovirus antigens. Most TCR sequences were observed very rarely across donors, whereas some public TCRs were present in many individuals. The classifier was reported to diagnose cytomegalovirus status with high specificity and sensitivity in both the original and validation cohorts. According to the authors, the approach could potentially be generalized to other disease states and immunological phenotypes.

A remark on this clone: Its antigen is still unknown. Base quality data are lacking; no much larger clone is found one base away.

The donors belonged to the validation cohort of about 120 subjects, which was separate from the roughly 680-subject first cohort. This chain is built from TRBV15 and TRBJ2-3; a stretch of 7 junction bases matches TRBD1. The sequence derives from a woman in her 30s in good health and CMV-seropositive. Sequenced input: PBMCs. The sequenced DNA: TGTGCCACCAGTCCACGGCGACAGGGACCAGATACGCAGTATTTT. This encodes CATSPRRQGPDTQYF.